The 3 T cell receptor beta chains below all came from one sample that was sequenced in a study of cytomegalovirus exposure and HLA in healthy donors. PCR primers comprised 60 Vbeta and 13 Jbeta primers. Here immunoSEQ multiplex PCR was the method, and the copy in TCRdb shows in-frame clones only, minus some. The sample consists of around 130,000 clones, approximately 80% of them appearing once. The sample taken for sequencing was PBMCs. The receptors were sampled from a woman aged 40 to 50 in good health and CMV-seronegative.

This clone occurred many times. The chain joins TRBV19 to TRBJ1-1; TRBD1 matches at 8 bases. Germline V CDR1 and CDR2: LNHDA, SQIVND (reference sequence). The CDR3 is 17 residues long. Trimming cost V 4 bases and J 4 bases; bases outside gene matches: 14. Here the CDR3 reads CASSNSGGAIRATEAFF. Here the CDR3 DNA reads TGTGCCAGTAGTAACTCAGGGGGCGCGATAAGGGCCACTGAAGCTTTCTTT.

This clone was observed a single time. The V call is TRBV9, the J call TRBJ1-2; TRBD1 is a possible D gene (6 bases). V lost 7 bases, J lost 6 bases, and 13 bases lay in between. The germline CDR1 and CDR2 sequences are SGDLS and YYNGEE. This CDR3 has 12 residues. The CDR3 is CASSDSLNGYTF. The DNA of the CDR3 is TGTGCCAGCTCGGACAGCCTCAATGGCTACACCTTC.

This clone was seen more than once but under ten times. Germline is not matched at one junction end, which may reflect a read error. V is TRBV7-7 and J is TRBJ1-3; 10 bases agree with TRBD1. This CDR3 region has 15 residues. Germline V gene sequence: CDR1 SSHAT, CDR2 FNYEAQ (reference sequence). CDR3 nucleotide sequence: TGTGCTAGCAGCCGGGACAGGGGCGCTGGAAACACCATATATTTT. Protein product: CASSRDRGAGNTIYF.